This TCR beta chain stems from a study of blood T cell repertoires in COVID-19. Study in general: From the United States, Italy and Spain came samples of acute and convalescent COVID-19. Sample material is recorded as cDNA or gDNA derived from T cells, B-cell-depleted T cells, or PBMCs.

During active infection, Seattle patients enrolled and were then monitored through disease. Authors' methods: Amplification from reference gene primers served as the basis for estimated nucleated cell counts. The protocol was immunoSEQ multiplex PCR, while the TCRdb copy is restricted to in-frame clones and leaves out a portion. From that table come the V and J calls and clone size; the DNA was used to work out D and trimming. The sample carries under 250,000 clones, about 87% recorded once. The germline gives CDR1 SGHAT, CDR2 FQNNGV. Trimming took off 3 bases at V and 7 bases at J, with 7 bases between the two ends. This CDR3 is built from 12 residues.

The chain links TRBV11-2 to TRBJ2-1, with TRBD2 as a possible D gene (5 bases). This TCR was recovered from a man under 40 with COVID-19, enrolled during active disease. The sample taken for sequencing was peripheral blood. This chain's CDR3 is CASSLWENEQFF. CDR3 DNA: TGTGCCAGCAGCTTGTGGGAGAATGAGCAGTTCTTC.